This TCR beta chain was found in a study of blood T cell repertoires in COVID-19. This clone was counted between two and nine times. The junction differs from germline at one of its ends, possibly a read error. TCRdb's table, derived via immunoSEQ multiplex PCR, lists solely in-frame clones and lacks some. The sample holds some 150,000 clones, approximately 86% seen once. Looked up from germline, CDR1 is ENHRY and CDR2 is SYGVKD. This CDR3 is 12 amino acids long. The clonotype comes from a woman aged 35 to 49 with active or convalescent COVID-19. Sequenced material: peripheral blood. The rearrangement uses TRBV10-3 and TRBJ1-2; 7 bases are a match to TRBD1. The CDR3 here is CAISESRGSPAF. DNA of the CDR3: TGTGCCATCAGTGAGTCCAGGGGGTCCCCCGCCTTC.